This T cell receptor delta chain comes out of a study of γδ T cells in repeated Plasmodium falciparum infection. At the level of the study: Some Malian samples span acute malaria episodes; others come from no-transmission periods. Study results and caveats: Vgamma9/Vdelta2+ repertoires stayed stably polyclonal over time and infection.

This CDR3 has 24 amino acids. From germline, CDR1 is TSWWSYY and CDR2 QGS. Losses at the gene ends were 6 bases for V and 3 bases for J; bases not matched to a gene: 34. Vgamma9/Vdelta2+ and Vdelta2-negative gammadelta T cells were flow-sorted from PBMC for bulk sequencing. TCRdb redid clone calling on the multiplex PCR reads using CATT. Of around 89,000 delta-chain clones listed, around 1.4% were seen once; the top ten hold 9%. For this clone: What it binds is not known. This sequence is one base from a far larger clone and is likely a read error. This CDR3 is also generated by other DNA sequences in the sample.

Sequencing input: gamma-delta T cells from blood. The receptor's source is a pool of human donors (malaria-infected and uninfected, not separated). The rearrangement uses TRDV1 and TRDJ1; 10 bases fit TRDD3. TCRdb is silent on the J gene; assignment here came from matching the DNA to germline. The CDR3 coding sequence is TGTGCTCTTGGAGATCGGGCGCCTCCCTTGTATTGGGGGATACAAAATTTAGCAGCCGATAAACTCATCTTT. Amino acids: CALGDRAPPLYWGIQNLAADKLIF.